The clone carrying this T cell receptor (beta chain) came up once. This sample was taken from a study of shared T cell receptors in the human thymus. The CDR3 has 17 amino acids. Germline loops: CDR1 PRHDT, CDR2 FYEKMQ (reference sequence). V lost 5 bases, J lost 4 bases, and 16 bases stayed unmatched. The data were produced by immunoSEQ multiplex PCR, yet TCRdb's version contains in-frame clones alone and is incomplete. The data contain 720,000 or so clones, 70% to 90% of them seen just once; the ten biggest clones take up over 0.008%. These data also featured in a second study, about human thymus T cells.

The TCR comes from a girl under three years old with a congenital heart defect. Source material: thymocytes. The chain couples TRBV13 to TRBJ1-2; 7 bases are a match to TRBD1. The DNA for the CDR3 is TGTGCCAGCAGCGGCCCGGGACAGCGACCTCGTCTCTATGGCTACACCTTC. It codes for CASSGPGQRPRLYGYTF.